Here is one TCR beta chain with its context. As yet, its antigen is unknown. The data derive from a study of cytomegalovirus exposure and HLA in healthy donors. Overall study findings and caveats: Cytomegalovirus-associated status was assigned to 150 to 200 TCR beta chains. The finding came from a later analysis; first-cohort TCR clusters tended to co-occur in the roughly 110 validation repertoires. In vitro confirmation showed three CMV-associated chains to be CMV antigen specific.

This CDR3 is 15 amino acids long. Germline V CDR1 and CDR2: MGHRA, YSYEKL. Trimming cost V 6 bases and J 4 bases, with 16 bases left between them. Repertoires were generated with immunoSEQ multiplex PCR, while TCRdb's copy carries only in-frame clones and drops some. The sample consists of around 140,000 clones, 80% to 90% of them appearing once. The chain combines TRBV4-1 with TRBJ2-1; weak D call: TRBD2 (5 bases). The source is a man aged 18 to 30 in good health and CMV-seropositive. Sequenced: PBMCs. In DNA form, the CDR3 reads TGCGCCAGCAGGTTTACGGGTGAGGGATACAATGAGCAGTTCTTC. Amino acid sequence: CASRFTGEGYNEQFF.